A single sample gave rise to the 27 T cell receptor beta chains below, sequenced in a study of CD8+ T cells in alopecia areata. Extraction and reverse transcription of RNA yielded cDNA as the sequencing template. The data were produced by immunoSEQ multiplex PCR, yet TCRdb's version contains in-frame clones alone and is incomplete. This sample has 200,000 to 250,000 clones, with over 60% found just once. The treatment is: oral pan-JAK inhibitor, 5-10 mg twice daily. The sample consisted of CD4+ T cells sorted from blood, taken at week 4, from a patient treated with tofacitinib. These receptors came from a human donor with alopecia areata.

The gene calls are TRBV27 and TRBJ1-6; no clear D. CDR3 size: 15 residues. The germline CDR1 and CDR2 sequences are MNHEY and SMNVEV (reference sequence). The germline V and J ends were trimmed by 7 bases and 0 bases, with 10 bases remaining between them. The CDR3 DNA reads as TGTGCCAGCACTACCTGGAGCTCCTATAATTCACCCCTCCACTTT. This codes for CASTTWSSYNSPLHF.

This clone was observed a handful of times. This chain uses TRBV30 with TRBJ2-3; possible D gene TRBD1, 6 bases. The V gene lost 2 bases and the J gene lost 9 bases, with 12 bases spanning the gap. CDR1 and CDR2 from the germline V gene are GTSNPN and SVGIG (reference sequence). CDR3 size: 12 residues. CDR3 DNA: TGTGCCTGGAGTCCACAGGGCGGCACGCAGTATTTT. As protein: CAWSPQGGTQYF.

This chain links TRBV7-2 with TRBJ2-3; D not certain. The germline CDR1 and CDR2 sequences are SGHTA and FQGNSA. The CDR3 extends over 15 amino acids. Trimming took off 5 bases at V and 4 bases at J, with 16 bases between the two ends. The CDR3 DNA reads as TGTGCCAGCAGCCTTTTCGGTGGGAAACCAGATACGCAGTATTTT. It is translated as CASSLFGGKPDTQYF.

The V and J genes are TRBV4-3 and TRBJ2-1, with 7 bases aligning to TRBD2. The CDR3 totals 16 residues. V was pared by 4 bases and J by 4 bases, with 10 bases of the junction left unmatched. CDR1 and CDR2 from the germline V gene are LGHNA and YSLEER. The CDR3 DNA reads TGCGCCAGCAGCCCTTTCAGCGGGGTAGGTTACAATGAGCAGTTCTTC. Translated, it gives CASSPFSGVGYNEQFF.

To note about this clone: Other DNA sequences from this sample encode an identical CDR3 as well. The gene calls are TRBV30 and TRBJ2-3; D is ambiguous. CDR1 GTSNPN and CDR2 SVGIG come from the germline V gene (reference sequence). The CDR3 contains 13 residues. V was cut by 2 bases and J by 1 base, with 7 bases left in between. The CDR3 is CAWSRGGTDTQYF. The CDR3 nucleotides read TGTGCCTGGAGTAGAGGAGGCACAGATACGCAGTATTTT. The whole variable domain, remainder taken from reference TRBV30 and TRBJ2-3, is SQTIHQWPATLVQPVGSPLSLECTVEGTSNPNLYWYRQAAGRGLQLLFYSVGIGQISSEVPQNLSASRPQDRQFILSSKKLLLSDSGFYLCAWSRGGTDTQYFGPGTRLTVL.

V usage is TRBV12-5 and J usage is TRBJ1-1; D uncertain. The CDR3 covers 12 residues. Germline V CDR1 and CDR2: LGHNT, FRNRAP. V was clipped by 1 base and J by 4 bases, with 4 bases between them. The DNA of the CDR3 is TGTGCTAGTGGTTTGGACGTCACTGAAGCTTTCTTT. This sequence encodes CASGLDVTEAFF.

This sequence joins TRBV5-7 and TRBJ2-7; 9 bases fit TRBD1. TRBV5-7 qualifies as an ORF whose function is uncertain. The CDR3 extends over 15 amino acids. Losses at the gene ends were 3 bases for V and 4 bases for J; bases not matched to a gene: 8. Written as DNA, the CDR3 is TGTGCCAGCAGCTCTCGGGACAGGGATCGGTACGAGCAGTACTTC. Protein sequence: CASSSRDRDRYEQYF.

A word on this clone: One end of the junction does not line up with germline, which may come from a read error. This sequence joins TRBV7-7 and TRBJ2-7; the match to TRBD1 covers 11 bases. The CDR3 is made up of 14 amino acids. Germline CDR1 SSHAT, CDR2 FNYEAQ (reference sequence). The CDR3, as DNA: TGTGCTAGCAGCTCGGGGGACAGGGGGTTTGAGCAGTACTTC. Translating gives CASSSGDRGFEQYF.

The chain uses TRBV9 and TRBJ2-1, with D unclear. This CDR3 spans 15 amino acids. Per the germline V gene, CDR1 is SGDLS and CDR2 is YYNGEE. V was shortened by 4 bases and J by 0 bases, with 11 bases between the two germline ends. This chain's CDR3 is CASSRRTSSYNEQFF. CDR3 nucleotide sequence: TGTGCCAGCAGCAGACGTACCAGCTCCTACAATGAGCAGTTCTTC.

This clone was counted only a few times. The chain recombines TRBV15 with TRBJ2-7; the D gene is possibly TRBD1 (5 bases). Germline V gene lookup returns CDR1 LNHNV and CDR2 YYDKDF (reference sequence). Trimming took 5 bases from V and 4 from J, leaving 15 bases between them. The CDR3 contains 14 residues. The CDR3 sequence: CATSRPGKGYEQYF. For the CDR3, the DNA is TGTGCCACCAGCCGTCCAGGGAAGGGGTACGAGCAGTACTTC.

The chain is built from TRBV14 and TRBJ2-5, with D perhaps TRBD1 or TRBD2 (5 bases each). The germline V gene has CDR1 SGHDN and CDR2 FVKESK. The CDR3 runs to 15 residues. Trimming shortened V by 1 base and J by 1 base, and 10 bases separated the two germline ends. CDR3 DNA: TGTGCCAGCAGCCAAGGGCCGGGGCGCCAAGAGACCCAGTACTTC. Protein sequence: CASSQGPGRQETQYF.

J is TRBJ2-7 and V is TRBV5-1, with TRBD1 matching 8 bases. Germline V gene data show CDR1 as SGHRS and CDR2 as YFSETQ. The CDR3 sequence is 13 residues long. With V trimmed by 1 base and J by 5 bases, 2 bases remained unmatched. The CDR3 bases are TGCGCCAGCAGCTTGTGGGGACAGGACGAGCAGTACTTC. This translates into CASSLWGQDEQYF.

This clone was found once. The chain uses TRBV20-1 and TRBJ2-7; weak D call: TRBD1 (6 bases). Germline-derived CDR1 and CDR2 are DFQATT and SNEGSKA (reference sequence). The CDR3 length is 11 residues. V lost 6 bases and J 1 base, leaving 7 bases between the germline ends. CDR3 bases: TGCAGTGCAGGACAGTCCTACGAGCAGTACTTC. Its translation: CSAGQSYEQYF.

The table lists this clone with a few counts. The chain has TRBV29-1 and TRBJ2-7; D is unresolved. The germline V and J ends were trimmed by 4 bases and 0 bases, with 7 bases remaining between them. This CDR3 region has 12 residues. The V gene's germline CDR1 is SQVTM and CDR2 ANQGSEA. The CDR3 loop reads CSVGADSYEQYF. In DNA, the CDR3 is TGCAGCGTTGGTGCAGACTCCTACGAGCAGTACTTC.

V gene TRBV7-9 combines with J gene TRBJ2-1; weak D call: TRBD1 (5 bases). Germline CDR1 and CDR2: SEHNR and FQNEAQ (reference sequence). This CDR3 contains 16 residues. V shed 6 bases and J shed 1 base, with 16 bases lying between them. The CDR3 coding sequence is TGTGCCAGCAGTAACACAGGTCGTCCTTCCTACAATGAGCAGTTCTTC. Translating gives CASSNTGRPSYNEQFF. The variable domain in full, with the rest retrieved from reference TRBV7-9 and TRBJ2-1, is DTGVSQNPRHKITKRGQNVTFRCDPISEHNRLYWYRQTLGQGPEFLTYFQNEAQLEKSRLLSDRFSAERPKGSFSTLEIQRTEQGDSAMYLCASSNTGRPSYNEQFFGPGTRLTVL.

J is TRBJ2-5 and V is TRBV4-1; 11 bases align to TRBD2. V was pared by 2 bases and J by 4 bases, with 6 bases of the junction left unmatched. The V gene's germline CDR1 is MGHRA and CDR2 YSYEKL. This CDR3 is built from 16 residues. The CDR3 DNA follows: TGCGCCAGCAGCCAACCGGGACTAGCGGAGGCAGAGACCCAGTACTTC. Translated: CASSQPGLAEAETQYF.

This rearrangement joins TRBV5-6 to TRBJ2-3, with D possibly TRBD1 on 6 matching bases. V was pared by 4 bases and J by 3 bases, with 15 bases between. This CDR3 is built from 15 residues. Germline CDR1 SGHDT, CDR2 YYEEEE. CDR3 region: CASSGWGRGTDTQYF. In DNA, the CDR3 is TGTGCCAGCAGCGGGTGGGGGCGTGGTACAGATACGCAGTATTTT.

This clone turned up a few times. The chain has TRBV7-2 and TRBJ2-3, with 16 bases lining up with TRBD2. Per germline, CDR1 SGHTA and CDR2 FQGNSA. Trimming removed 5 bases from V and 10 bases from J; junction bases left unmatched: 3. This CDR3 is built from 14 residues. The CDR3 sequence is CASSGTSGGAAQYF. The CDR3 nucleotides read TGTGCCAGCAGCGGGACTAGCGGGGGGGCTGCGCAGTATTTT.

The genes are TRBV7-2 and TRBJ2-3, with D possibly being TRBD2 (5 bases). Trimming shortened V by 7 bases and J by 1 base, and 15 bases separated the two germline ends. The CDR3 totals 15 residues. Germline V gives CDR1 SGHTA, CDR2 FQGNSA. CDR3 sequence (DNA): TGTGCCAGCATCCCGGGGTCTCCGGGCACAGATACGCAGTATTTT. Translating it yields CASIPGSPGTDTQYF.

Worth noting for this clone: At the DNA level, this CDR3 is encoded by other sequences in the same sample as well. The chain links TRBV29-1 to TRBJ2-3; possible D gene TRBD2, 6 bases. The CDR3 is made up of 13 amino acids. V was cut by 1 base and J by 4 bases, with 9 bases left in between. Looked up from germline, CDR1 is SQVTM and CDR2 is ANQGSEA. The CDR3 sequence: CSVEGPGADTQYF. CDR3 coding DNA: TGCAGCGTTGAAGGACCGGGGGCAGATACGCAGTATTTT.

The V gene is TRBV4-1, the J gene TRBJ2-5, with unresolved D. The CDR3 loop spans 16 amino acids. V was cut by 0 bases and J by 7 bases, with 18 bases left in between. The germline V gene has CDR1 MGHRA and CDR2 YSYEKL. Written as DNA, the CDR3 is TGCGCCAGCAGCCAAGAAGGTCCACAACTCTCCGGGACCCAGTACTTC. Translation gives CASSQEGPQLSGTQYF.

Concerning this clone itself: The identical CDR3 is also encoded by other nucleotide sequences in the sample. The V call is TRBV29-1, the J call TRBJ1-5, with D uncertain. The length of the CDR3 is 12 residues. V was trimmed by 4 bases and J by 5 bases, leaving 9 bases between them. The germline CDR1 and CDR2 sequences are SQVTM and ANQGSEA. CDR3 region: CSVGARDQPQHF. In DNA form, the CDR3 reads TGCAGCGTTGGAGCCCGGGATCAGCCCCAGCATTTT. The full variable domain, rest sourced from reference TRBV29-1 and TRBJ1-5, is SAVISQKPSRDICQRGTSLTIQCQVDSQVTMMFWYRQQPGQSLTLIATANQGSEATYESGFVIDKFPISRPNLTFSTLTVSNMSPEDSSIYLCSVGARDQPQHFGDGTRLSIL.

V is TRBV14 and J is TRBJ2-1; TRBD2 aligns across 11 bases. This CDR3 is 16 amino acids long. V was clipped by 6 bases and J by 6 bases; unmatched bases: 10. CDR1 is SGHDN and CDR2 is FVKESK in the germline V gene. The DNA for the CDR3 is TGTGCCAGCAGTAGACTTGCGCTAGCGGGGGGCAATGAGCAGTTCTTC. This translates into CASSRLALAGGNEQFF.

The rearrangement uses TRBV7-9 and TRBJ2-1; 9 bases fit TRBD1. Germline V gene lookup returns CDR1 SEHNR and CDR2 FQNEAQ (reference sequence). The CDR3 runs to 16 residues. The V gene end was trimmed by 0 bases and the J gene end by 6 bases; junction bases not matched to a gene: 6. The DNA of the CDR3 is TGTGCCAGCAGCTTAGCGAGGGGACAGGGATTCAATGAGCAGTTCTTC. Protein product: CASSLARGQGFNEQFF.

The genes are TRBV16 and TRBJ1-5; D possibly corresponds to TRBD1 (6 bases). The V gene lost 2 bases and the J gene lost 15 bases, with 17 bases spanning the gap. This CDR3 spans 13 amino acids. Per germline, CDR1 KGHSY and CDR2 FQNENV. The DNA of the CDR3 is TGTGCCAGCAGCCAAGCCGGGACATCGAGGTCGCATTTT. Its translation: CASSQAGTSRSHF. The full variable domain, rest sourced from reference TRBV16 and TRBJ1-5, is GEEVAQTPKHLVRGEGQKAKLYCAPIKGHSYVFWYQQVLKNEFKFLISFQNENVFDETGMPKERFSAKCLPNSPCSLEIQATKLEDSAVYFCASSQAGTSRSHFGDGTRLSIL.

CDR3 DNA sequence: TGCGCCAGCAGCTTGGACGGATCGGGTGGCTATGGCTACACCTTC. Translating gives CASSLDGSGGYGYTF. The chain combines TRBV5-1 with TRBJ1-2; D is undetermined. Germline loops: CDR1 SGHRS, CDR2 YFSETQ. The CDR3 runs 15 residues. V lost 0 bases to trimming and J lost 4 bases, with 13 bases between them.

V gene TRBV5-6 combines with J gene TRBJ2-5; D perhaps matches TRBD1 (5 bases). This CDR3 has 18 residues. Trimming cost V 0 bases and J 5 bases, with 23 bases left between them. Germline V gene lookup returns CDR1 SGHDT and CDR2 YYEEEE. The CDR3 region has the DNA TGTGCCAGCAGCTTGGCCGCGAGAATAAGGGGAACTTCGGAGACCCAGTACTTC. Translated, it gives CASSLAARIRGTSETQYF.